This TCR beta chain was captured in a study of OX40 agonist ivuxolimab in advanced cancers. Study summary: Participants averaged approximately 65 years of age (range roughly 23 to 85) and were 82.7% male.

Remarks on this clone: Its antigen is still unknown.

Method: immunoSEQ multiplex PCR; TCRdb's copy keeps in-frame clones and lacks some. The sample contains more than 80,000 clones, around 94% of which appear only once. Study-level results: Among the lowest levels of clonal expansion were found in partial responders at 0.1-3.0 mg/kg.

The germline V and J ends were trimmed by 8 bases and 1 base, with 18 bases remaining between them. The CDR3 runs 16 residues. Germline V CDR1 and CDR2: MGHDK, SYGVNS. This chain links TRBV25-1 with TRBJ2-1; tentative D call: TRBD2 (6 bases). The input for sequencing was CD4+ or CD8+ T cells sorted from blood, taken in a trial of the OX40 agonist ivuxolimab. The clonotype originates from an adult with an advanced solid tumor such as melanoma, head and neck, liver or kidney cancer. This CDR3 reads CASSKSWGDSYNEQFF. DNA of the CDR3: TGTGCCAGCTCAAAAAGTTGGGGGGATTCCTACAATGAGCAGTTCTTC.